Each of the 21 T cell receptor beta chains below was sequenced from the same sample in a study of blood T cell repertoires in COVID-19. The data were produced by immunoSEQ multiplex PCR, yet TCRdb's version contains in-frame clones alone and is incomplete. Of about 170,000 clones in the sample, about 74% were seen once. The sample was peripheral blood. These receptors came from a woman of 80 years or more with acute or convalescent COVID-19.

The CDR3 DNA sequence: TGTGCCAGCAGTTACTCGACAGGGGGAGGCCAAGAGACCCAGTACTTC. Its protein is CASSYSTGGGQETQYF. This chain uses TRBV6-5 with TRBJ2-5; 9 bases are a match to TRBD1. V lost 0 bases and J lost 1; bases outside the gene matches: 3. The CDR3 consists of 16 residues. The germline V gene has CDR1 MNHEY and CDR2 SVGAGI.

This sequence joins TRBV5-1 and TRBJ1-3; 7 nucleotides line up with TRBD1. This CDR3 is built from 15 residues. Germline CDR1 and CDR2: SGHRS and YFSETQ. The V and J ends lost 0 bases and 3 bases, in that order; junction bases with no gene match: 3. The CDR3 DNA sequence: TGCGCCAGCAGCTTGGAGGGGGCGGATGGAAACACCATATATTTT. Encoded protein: CASSLEGADGNTIYF.

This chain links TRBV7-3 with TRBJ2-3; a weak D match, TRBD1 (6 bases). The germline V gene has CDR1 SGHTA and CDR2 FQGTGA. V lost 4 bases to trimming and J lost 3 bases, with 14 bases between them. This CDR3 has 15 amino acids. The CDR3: CASSSYGQNTDTQYF. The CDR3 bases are TGTGCCAGCAGCTCATACGGACAGAATACAGATACGCAGTATTTT. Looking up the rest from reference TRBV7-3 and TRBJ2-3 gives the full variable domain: GAGVSQTPSNKVTEKGKYVELRCDPISGHTALYWYRQSLGQGPEFLIYFQGTGAADDSGLPNDRFFAVRPEGSVSTLKIQRTERGDSAVYLCASSSYGQNTDTQYFGPGTRLTVL.

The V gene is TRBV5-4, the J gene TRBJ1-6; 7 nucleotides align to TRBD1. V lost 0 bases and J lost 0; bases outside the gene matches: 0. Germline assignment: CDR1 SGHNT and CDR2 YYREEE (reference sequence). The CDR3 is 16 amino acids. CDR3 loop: CASSLEGASYNSPLHF. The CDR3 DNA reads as TGTGCCAGCAGCTTGGAGGGGGCCTCCTATAATTCACCCCTCCACTTT. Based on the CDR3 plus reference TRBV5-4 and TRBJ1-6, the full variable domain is ETGVTQSPTHLIKTRGQQVTLRCSSQSGHNTVSWYQQALGQGPQFIFQYYREEENGRGNFPPRFSGLQFPNYSSELNVNALELDDSALYLCASSLEGASYNSPLHFGNGTRLTVT.

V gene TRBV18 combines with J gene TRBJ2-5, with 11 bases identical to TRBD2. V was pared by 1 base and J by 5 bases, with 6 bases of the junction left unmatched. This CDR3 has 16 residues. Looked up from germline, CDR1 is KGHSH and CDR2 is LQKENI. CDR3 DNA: TGTGCCAGCTCACCACGTAGCGGGAGGGCCGGGGAGACCCAGTACTTC. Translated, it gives CASSPRSGRAGETQYF.

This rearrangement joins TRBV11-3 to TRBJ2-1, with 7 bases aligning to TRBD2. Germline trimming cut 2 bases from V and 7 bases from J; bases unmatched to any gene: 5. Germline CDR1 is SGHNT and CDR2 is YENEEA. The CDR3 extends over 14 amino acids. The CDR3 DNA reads TGTGCCAGCAGCTTAATGAGCGGGGCGAATGAGCAGTTCTTC. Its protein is CASSLMSGANEQFF. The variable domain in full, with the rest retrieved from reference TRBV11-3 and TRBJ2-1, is EAGVVQSPRYKIIEKKQPVAFWCNPISGHNTLYWYLQNLGQGPELLIRYENEEAVDDSQLPKDRFSAERLKGVDSTLKIQPAELGDSAVYLCASSLMSGANEQFFGPGTRLTVL.

The CDR3 loop reads CASRTGVGYTGELFF. The CDR3 DNA follows: TGTGCCAGCAGAACGGGAGTAGGTTACACCGGGGAGCTGTTTTTT. The rearrangement uses TRBV6-5 and TRBJ2-2, with a possible D match to TRBD2 (6 bases). The ends were cut back, 6 bases at V and 3 bases at J, with 14 bases in the middle. CDR1 is MNHEY, CDR2 SVGAGI, per germline. The CDR3 runs to 15 residues.

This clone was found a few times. The CDR3 DNA sequence: TGTGCCAGCACCCGACAGGTTGAAGAGACCCAGTACTTC. This sequence encodes CASTRQVEETQYF. The V and J genes are TRBV6-6 and TRBJ2-5; D possibly corresponds to TRBD1 (6 bases). The germline CDR1 and CDR2 sequences are MNHNY and SVGAGI (reference sequence). The CDR3 runs to 13 residues. Trimming shortened V by 7 bases and J by 3 bases, and 12 bases separated the two germline ends.

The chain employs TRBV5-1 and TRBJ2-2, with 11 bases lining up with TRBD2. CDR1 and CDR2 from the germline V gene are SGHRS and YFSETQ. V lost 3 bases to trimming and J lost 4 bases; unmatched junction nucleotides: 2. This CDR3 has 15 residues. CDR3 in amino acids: CASSSGTSGTGELFF. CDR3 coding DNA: TGCGCCAGCAGCTCCGGGACTAGCGGCACCGGGGAGCTGTTTTTT.

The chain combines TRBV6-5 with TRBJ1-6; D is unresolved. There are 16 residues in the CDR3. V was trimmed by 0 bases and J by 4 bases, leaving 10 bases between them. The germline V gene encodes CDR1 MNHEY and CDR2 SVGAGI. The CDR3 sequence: CASSYSYQSYNSPLHF. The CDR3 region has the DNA TGTGCCAGCAGTTACTCGTATCAGTCATATAATTCACCCCTCCACTTT.

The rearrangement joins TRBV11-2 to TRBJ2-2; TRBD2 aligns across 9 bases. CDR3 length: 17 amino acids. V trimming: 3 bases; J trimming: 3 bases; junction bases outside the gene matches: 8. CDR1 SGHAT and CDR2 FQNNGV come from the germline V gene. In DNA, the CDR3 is TGTGCCAGCAGCTTTAACCGAGCGGGAGGAGACACCGGGGAGCTGTTTTTT. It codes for CASSFNRAGGDTGELFF. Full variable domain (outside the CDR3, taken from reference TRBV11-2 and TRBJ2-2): EAGVAQSPRYKIIEKRQSVAFWCNPISGHATLYWYQQILGQGPKLLIQFQNNGVVDDSQLPKDRFSAERLKGVDSTLKIQPAKLEDSAVYLCASSFNRAGGDTGELFFGEGSRLTVL.

CDR3 DNA: TGTGCCAGTAGTACGGTAACAGGTTTCGATACGCAGTATTTT. Translating gives CASSTVTGFDTQYF. V is TRBV19 and J is TRBJ2-3; perhaps TRBD1 as D (5 bases). CDR1 LNHDA and CDR2 SQIVND come from the germline V gene (reference sequence). The CDR3 has 14 amino acids. V lost 4 bases, J lost 6 bases, and 14 bases lay in between.

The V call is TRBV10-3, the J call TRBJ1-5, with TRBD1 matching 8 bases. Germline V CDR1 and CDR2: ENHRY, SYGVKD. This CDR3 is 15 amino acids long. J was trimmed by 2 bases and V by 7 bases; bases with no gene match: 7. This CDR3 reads CAIMPGGEGNQPQHF. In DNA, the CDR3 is TGTGCCATCATGCCAGGGGGCGAAGGCAATCAGCCCCAGCATTTT.

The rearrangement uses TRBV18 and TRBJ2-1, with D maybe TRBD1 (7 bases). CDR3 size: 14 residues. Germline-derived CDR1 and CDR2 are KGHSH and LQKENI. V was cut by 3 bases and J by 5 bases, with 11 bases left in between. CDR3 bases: TGTGCCAGCTCACCGCGGGACAGAGACAATGAGCAGTTCTTC. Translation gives CASSPRDRDNEQFF.

The CDR3 DNA sequence: TGTGCCAGCAGTCACCCTACATCTCGTAGCGACGAGCAGTACTTC. Translating it yields CASSHPTSRSDEQYF. The J gene is TRBJ2-7, the V gene TRBV5-4, with D perhaps matching TRBD2 (5 bases). The CDR3 is 15 residues long. V was trimmed by 5 bases and J by 5 bases, leaving 20 bases between them. Germline CDR1 is SGHNT and CDR2 is YYREEE (reference sequence).

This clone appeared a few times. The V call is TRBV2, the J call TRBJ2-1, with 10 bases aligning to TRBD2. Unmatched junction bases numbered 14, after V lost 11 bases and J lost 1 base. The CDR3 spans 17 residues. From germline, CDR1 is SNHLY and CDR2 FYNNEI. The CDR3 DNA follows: TGTGCCCGAACTAGCGGGAACCCACAAAAGTCCTACAATGAGCAGTTCTTC. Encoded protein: CARTSGNPQKSYNEQFF.

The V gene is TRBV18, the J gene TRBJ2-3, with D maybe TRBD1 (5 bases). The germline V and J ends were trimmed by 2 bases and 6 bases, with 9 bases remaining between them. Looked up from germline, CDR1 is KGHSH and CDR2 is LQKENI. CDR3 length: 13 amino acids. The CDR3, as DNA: TGTGCCAGCTCACCAGGGCAGGGCGATACGCAGTATTTT. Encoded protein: CASSPGQGDTQYF.

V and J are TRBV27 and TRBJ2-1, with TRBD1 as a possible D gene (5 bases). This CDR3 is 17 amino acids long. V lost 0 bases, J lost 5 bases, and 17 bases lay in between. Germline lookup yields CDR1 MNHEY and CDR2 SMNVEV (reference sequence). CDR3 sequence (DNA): TGTGCCAGCAGTTTATCGATTAAGGCAGGGTTGCACAATGAGCAGTTCTTC. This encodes CASSLSIKAGLHNEQFF.

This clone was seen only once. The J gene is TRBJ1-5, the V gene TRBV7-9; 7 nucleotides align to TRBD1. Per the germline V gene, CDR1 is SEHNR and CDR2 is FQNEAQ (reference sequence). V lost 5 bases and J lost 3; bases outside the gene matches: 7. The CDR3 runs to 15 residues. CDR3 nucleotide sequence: TGTGCCAGCAGCCCCTCAGGGGGGTACAATCAGCCCCAGCATTTT. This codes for CASSPSGGYNQPQHF.

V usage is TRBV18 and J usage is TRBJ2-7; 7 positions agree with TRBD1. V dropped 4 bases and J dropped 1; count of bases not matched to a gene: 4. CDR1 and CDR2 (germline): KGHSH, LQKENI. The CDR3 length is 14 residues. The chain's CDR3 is CASSQRQGSYEQYF. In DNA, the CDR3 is TGTGCCAGCTCACAGAGACAGGGTTCCTACGAGCAGTACTTC.

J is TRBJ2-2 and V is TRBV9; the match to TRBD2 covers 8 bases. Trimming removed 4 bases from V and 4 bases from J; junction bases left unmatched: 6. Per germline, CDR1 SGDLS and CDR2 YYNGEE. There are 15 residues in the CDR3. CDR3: CASSRGLEGTGELFF. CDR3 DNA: TGTGCCAGCAGCAGGGGACTAGAAGGCACCGGGGAGCTGTTTTTT. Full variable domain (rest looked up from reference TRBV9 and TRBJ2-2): DSGVTQTPKHLITATGQRVTLRCSPRSGDLSVYWYQQSLDQGLQFLIQYYNGEERAKGNILERFSAQQFPDLHSELNLSSLELGDSALYFCASSRGLEGTGELFFGEGSRLTVL.